This T cell receptor (beta chain) was documented in a study of blood T cell repertoires in COVID-19. On the study more broadly: COVID-19 samples collected from the United States, Italy and Spain covered acute and convalescent phases.

Using immunoSEQ multiplex PCR, the repertoire was profiled, and TCRdb retains in-frame clones only, with some absent. The data hold roughly 300,000 clones, with approximately 90% observed a single time. Germline-derived CDR1 and CDR2 are KGHSH and LQKENI. Trimming shortened V by 1 base and J by 1 base, and 13 bases separated the two germline ends. The CDR3 length is 16 residues. The TCR originated in a woman under 30 who had recovered from COVID-19. J is TRBJ1-1 and V is TRBV18; no clear D gene. The sequencing sample was made of PBMCs or T cells enriched from blood (not recorded which). The CDR3 loop is CASSPQEITSNTEAFF. CDR3 DNA sequence: TGTGCCAGCTCACCACAGGAGATAACGTCGAACACTGAAGCTTTCTTT.